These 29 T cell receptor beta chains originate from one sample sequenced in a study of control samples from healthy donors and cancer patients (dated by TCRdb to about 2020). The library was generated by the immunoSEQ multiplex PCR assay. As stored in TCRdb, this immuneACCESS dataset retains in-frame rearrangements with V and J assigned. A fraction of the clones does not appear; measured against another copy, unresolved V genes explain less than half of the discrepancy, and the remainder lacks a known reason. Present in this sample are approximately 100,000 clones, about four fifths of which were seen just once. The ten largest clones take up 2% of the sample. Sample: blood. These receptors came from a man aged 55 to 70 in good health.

In DNA form, the CDR3 reads TGTGCCAGCAGTGATGCAGGACTCAGCACAGATACGCAGTATTTT. It yields the protein CASSDAGLSTDTQYF. The J gene is TRBJ2-3, the V gene TRBV9, with D perhaps matching TRBD2 (5 bases). Looked up from germline, CDR1 is SGDLS and CDR2 is YYNGEE. This CDR3 contains 15 residues. Trimming removed 5 bases from V and 0 bases from J, with 13 bases in between. The full variable domain, in which reference TRBV9 and TRBJ2-3 provide the parts outside the CDR3, is DSGVTQTPKHLITATGQRVTLRCSPRSGDLSVYWYQQSLDQGLQFLIQYYNGEERAKGNILERFSAQQFPDLHSELNLSSLELGDSALYFCASSDAGLSTDTQYFGPGTRLTVL.

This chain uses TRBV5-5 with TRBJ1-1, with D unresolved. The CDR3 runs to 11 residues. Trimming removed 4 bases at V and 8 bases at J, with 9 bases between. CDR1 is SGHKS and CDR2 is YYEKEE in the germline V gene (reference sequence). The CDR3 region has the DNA TGTGCCAGCAGCCGGAGGTTAGAAGCTTTCTTT. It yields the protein CASSRRLEAFF.

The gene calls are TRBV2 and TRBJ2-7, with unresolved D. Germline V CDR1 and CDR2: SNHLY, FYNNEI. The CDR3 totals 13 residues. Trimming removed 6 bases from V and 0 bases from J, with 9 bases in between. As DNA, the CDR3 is TGTGCCAGCAGGGCCGGGTCCTCCTACGAGCAGTACTTC. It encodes CASRAGSSYEQYF.

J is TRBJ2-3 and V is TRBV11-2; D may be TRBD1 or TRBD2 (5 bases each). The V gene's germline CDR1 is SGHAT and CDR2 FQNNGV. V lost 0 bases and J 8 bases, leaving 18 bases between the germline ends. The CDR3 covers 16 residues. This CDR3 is CASSLEYGTPLSTQYF. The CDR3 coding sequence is TGTGCCAGCAGCTTAGAATACGGGACCCCCCTTAGTACGCAGTATTTT.

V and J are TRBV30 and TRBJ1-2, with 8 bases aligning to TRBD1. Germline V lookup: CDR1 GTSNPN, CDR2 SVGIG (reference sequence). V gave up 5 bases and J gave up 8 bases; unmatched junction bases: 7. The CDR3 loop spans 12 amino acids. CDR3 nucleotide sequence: TGTGCCTGGGGGGCCAGGGGGCGCGGCTACACCTTC. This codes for CAWGARGRGYTF. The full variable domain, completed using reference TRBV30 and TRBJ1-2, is SQTIHQWPATLVQPVGSPLSLECTVEGTSNPNLYWYRQAAGRGLQLLFYSVGIGQISSEVPQNLSASRPQDRQFILSSKKLLLSDSGFYLCAWGARGRGYTFGSGTRLTVV.

The CDR3 DNA is TGTGCCAGCAGCCAACCCTTCGGGCCCTTCACCGGGGAGCTGTTTTTT. As protein: CASSQPFGPFTGELFF. The chain uses TRBV14 and TRBJ2-2; D gene ambiguous. Per germline, CDR1 SGHDN and CDR2 FVKESK. V was cut by 2 bases and J by 4 bases, with 14 bases left in between. The CDR3 has 16 amino acids.

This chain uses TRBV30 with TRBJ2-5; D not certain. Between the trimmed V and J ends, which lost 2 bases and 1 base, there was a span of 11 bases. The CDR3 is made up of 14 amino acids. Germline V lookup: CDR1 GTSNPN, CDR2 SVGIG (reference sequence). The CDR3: CAWSRRRVQETQYF. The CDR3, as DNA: TGTGCCTGGAGTCGTCGCCGGGTCCAAGAGACCCAGTACTTC.

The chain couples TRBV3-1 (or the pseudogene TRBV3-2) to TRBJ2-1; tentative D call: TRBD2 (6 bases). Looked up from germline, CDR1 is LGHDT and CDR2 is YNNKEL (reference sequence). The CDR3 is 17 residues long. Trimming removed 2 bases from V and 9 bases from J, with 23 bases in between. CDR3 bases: TGTGCCAGCAGCCAACTCCTGTCGGCGGGGTATCCGGTTGAGCAGTTCTTC. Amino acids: CASSQLLSAGYPVEQFF.

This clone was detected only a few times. The DNA of the CDR3 is TGTGCCAGCAGCTTGAACAGGGCCCATGAACAGCCCCAGCATTTT. It is translated as CASSLNRAHEQPQHF. The chain links TRBV7-2 to TRBJ1-5; a weak D match, TRBD1 (6 bases). Germline loops: CDR1 SGHTA, CDR2 FQGNSA. This CDR3 has 15 amino acids. V was trimmed by 3 bases and J by 7 bases, leaving 16 bases between them.

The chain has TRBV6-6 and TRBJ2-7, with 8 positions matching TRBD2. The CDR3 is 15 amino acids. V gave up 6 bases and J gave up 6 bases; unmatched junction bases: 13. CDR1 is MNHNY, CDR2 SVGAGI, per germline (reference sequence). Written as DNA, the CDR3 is TGTGCCAGCAGCCCTCCGGGACTAGAGGCTTCCGAGCAGTACTTC. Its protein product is CASSPPGLEASEQYF.

CDR3 sequence (DNA): TGTGCCAGCAGGCTTCTAGCGGGAGAGTGGGGTGAGCAGTTCTTC. The encoded protein is CASRLLAGEWGEQFF. The chain joins TRBV6-4 to TRBJ2-1, with 10 bases matching TRBD2. J lost 9 bases, V lost 6 bases, and 11 bases had no gene match. Germline values: CDR1 MRHNA, CDR2 SNTAGT. The CDR3 covers 15 residues.

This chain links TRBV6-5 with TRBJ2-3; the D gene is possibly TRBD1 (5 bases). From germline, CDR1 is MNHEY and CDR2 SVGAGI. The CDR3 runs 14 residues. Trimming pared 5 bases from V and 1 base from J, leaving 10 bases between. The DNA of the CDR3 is TGTGCCAGCAGTCTAGGGGCCCGCACAGATACGCAGTATTTT. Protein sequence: CASSLGARTDTQYF.

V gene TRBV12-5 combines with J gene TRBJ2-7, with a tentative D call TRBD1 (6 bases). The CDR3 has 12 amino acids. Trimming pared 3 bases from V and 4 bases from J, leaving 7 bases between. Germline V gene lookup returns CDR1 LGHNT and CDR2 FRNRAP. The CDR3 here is CASGFGQYEQYF. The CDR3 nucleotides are TGTGCTAGTGGTTTCGGACAGTACGAGCAGTACTTC.

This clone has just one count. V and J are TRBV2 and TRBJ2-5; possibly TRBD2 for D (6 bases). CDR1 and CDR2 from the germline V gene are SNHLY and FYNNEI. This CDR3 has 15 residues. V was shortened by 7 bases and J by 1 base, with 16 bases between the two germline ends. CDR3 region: CASNTGGAFQETQYF. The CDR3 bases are TGTGCCAGCAATACAGGAGGGGCCTTCCAAGAGACCCAGTACTTC.

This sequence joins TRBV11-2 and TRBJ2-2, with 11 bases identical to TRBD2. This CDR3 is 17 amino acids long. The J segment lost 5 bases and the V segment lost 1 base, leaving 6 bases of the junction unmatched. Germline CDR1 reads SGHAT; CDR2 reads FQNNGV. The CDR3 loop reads CASSLVTSGVSTGELFF. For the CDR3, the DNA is TGTGCCAGCAGCTTAGTGACTAGCGGGGTTTCGACCGGGGAGCTGTTTTTT.

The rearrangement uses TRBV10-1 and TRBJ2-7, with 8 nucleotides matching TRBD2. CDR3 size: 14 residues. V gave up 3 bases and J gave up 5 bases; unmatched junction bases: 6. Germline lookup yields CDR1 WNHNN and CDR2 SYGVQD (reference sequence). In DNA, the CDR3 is TGCGCCAGCAGTGATCAGCGGGAGCTCCACGAGCAGTACTTC. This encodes CASSDQRELHEQYF.

The CDR3 sequence: CASSYGGTGQPQHF. DNA of the CDR3: TGTGCCAGCAGTTATGGGGGAACGGGGCAGCCCCAGCATTTT. This chain connects TRBV28 to TRBJ1-5, with D possibly being TRBD1 (5 bases). Trimming shortened V by 4 bases and J by 7 bases, and 14 bases separated the two germline ends. The length of the CDR3 is 14 residues. Germline loops: CDR1 MDHEN, CDR2 SYDVKM.

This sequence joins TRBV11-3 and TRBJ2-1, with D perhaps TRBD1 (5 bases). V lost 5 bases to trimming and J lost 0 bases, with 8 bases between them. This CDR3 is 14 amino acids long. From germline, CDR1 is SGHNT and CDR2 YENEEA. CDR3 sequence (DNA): TGTGCCAGCAGCCAGGGCTTCTCCTACAATGAGCAGTTCTTC. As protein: CASSQGFSYNEQFF.

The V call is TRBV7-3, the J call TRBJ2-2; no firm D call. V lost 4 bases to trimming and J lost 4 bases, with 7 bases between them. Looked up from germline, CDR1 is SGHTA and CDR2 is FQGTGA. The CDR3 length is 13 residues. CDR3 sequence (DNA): TGTGCCAGCAGCTGGGATGGCACCGGGGAGCTGTTTTTT. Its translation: CASSWDGTGELFF.

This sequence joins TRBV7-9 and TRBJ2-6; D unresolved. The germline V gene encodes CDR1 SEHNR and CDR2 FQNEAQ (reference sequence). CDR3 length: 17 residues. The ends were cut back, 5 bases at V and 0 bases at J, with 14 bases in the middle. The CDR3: CASSHERWSSGANVLTF. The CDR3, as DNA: TGTGCCAGCAGCCACGAACGATGGAGCTCTGGGGCCAACGTCCTGACTTTC.

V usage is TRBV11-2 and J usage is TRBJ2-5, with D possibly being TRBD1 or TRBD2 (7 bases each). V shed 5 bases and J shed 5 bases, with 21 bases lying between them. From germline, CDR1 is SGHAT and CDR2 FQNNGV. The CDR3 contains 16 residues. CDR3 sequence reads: CASSLRGEGAVETQYF. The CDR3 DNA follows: TGTGCCAGCAGCCTGAGAGGGGAGGGGGCGGTGGAGACCCAGTACTTC.

The CDR3 region is CASSLFSAGNNQPQHF. The CDR3 nucleotides are TGTGCCAGCAGCTTATTTTCGGCAGGGAACAATCAGCCCCAGCATTTT. The chain joins TRBV7-8 to TRBJ1-5; D possibly corresponds to TRBD1 (5 bases). V shed 2 bases and J shed 3 bases, with 14 bases lying between them. The CDR3 runs 16 residues. Germline-derived CDR1 and CDR2 are SGHVS and FQNEAQ.

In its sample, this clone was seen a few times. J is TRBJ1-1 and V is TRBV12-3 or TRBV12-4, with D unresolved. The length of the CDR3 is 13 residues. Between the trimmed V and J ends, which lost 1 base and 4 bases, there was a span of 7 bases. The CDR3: CASSLGTATEAFF. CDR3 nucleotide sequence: TGTGCCAGCAGTTTAGGGACGGCCACTGAAGCTTTCTTT.

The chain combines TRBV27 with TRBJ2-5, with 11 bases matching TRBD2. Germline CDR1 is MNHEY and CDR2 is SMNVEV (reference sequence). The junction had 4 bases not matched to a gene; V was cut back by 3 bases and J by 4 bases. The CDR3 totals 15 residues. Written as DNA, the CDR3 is TGTGCCAGCAGTTTCCTCGGACTAGCGGGAGAGACCCAGTACTTC. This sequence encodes CASSFLGLAGETQYF.

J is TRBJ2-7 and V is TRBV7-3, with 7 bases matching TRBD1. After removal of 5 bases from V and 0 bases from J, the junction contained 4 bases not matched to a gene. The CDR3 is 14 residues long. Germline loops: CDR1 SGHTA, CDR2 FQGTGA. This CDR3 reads CASSRDSSSYEQYF. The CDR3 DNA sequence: TGTGCCAGCAGCCGGGACAGCTCCTCCTACGAGCAGTACTTC.

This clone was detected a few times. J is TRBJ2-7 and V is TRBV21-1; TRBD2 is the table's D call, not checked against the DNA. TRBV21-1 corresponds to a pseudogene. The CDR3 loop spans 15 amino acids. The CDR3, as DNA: TGTGCCAGCAGCAAAGGCCGACTAGTAAAATACGAGCAGTACTTC. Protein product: CASSKGRLVKYEQYF.

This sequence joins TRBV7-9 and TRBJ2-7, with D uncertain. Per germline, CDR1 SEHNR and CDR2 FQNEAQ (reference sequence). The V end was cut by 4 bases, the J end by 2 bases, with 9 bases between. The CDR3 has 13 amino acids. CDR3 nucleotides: TGTGCCAGCAGCTCAGGACGGGCCTACGAGCAGTACTTC. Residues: CASSSGRAYEQYF.

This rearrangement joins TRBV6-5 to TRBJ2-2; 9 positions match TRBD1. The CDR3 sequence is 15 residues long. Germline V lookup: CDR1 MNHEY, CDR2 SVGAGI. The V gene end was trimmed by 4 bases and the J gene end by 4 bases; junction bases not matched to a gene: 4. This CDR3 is CASSSKQGATGELFF. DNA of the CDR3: TGTGCCAGCAGTTCAAAACAGGGGGCCACCGGGGAGCTGTTTTTT.

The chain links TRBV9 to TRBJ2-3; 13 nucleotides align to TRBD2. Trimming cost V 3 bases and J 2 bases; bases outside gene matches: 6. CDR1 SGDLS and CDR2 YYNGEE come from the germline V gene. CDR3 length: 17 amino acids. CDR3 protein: CASSAKLAGGYTDTQYF. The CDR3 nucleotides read TGTGCCAGCAGCGCGAAACTAGCGGGAGGGTACACAGATACGCAGTATTTT.